This TCR beta chain emerged from a study of blood T cells in healthy people across ages. The second PCR ran about 6 to 12 cycles with a sample-barcoded 5' primer and J-beta primers. From the 5' RACE reads, TCRdb called clonotypes with MiXCR, one entry per CDR3 protein. The table lists 1.8 million or so distinct CDR3 sequences, approximately 40% of them singletons. General study findings and limits: Strong correlation linked observed beta diversity and percent naive T cells. Per-million-T-cell TCR beta diversity fell roughly linearly with age.

Trimming pared 0 bases from V and 3 bases from J, leaving 11 bases between. From germline, CDR1 is LGHNA and CDR2 YSLEER. This CDR3 is built from 15 residues. Worth noting for this clonotype: Its antigen is unidentified.

The total RNA that was extracted per sample amounted to at least 6 micrograms. The V gene is TRBV4-3, the J gene TRBJ1-2; weak D call: TRBD1 (6 bases). Sequences were obtained from blood. The receptor was derived from a human donor in good health. The CDR3 DNA follows: TGCGCCAGCAGCCAAGAACCAGGGGAATACTATGGCTACACCTTC. Translating it yields CASSQEPGEYYGYTF.